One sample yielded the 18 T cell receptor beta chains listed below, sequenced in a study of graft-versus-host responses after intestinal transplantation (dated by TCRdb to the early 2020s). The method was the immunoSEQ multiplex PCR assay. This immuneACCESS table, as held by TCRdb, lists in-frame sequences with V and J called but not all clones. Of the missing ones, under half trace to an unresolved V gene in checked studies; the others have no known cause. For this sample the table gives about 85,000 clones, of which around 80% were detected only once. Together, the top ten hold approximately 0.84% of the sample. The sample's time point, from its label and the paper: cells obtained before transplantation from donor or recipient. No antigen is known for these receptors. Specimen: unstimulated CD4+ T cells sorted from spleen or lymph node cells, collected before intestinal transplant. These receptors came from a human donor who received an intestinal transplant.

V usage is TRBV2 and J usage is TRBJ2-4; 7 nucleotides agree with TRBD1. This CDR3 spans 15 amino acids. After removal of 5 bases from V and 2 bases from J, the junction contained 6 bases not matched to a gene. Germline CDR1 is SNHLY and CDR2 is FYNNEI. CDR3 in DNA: TGTGCCAGCAGTCCCACAGGGGTAACCAAAAACATTCAGTACTTC. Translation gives CASSPTGVTKNIQYF.

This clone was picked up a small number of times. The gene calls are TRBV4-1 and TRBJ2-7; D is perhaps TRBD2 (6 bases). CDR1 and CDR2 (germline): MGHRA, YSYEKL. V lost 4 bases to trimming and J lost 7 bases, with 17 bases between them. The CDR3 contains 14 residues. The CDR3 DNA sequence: TGCGCCAGCAGCCGATCGGAGGGCTTGGGAGAGCAGTACTTC. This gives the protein CASSRSEGLGEQYF.

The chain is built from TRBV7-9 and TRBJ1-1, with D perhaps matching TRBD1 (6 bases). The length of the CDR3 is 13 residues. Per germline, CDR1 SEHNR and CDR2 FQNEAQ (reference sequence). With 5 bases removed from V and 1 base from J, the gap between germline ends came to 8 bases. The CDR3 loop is CASSARGNTEAFF. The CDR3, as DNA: TGTGCCAGCAGCGCCAGGGGGAACACTGAAGCTTTCTTT.

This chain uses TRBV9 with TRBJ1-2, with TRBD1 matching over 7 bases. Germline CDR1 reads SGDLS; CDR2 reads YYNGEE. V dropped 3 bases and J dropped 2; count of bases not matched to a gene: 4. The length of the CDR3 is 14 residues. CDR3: CASSALGQNYGYTF. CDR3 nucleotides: TGTGCCAGCAGCGCCTTGGGACAGAACTATGGCTACACCTTC.

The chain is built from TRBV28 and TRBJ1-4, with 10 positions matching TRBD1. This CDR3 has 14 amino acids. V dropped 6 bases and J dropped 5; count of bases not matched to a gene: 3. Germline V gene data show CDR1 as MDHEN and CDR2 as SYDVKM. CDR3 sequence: CASRTGGINEKLFF. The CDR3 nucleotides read TGTGCCAGCAGGACAGGGGGCATCAATGAAAAACTGTTTTTT.

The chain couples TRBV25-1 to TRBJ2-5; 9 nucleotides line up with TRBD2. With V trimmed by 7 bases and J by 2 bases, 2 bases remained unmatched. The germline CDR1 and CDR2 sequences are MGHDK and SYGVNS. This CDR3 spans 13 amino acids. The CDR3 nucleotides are TGTGCCAGCATGCGGGGGGGACAAGAGACCCAGTACTTC. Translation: CASMRGGQETQYF.

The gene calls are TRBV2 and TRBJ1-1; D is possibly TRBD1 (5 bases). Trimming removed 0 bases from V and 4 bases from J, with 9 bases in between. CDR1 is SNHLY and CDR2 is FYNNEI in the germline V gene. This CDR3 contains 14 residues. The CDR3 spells CASSEAGRGTEAFF. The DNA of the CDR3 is TGTGCCAGCAGTGAAGCGGGGCGGGGCACTGAAGCTTTCTTT.

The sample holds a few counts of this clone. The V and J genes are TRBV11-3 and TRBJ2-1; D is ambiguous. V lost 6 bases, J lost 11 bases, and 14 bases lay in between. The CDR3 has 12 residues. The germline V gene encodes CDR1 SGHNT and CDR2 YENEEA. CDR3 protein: CASSFGPAQQFF. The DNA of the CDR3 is TGTGCCAGCAGTTTTGGGCCAGCTCAGCAGTTCTTC.

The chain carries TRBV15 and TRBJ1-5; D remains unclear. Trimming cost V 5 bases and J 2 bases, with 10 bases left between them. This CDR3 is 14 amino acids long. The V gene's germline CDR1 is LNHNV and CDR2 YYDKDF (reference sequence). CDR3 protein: CATSSAVGNQPQHF. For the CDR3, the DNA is TGTGCCACCAGCTCCGCAGTTGGCAATCAGCCCCAGCATTTT.

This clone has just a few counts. This CDR3 is CASSYRGQLLYEQYF. DNA for the CDR3: TGTGCCAGCAGTTACCGGGGACAGCTACTCTACGAGCAGTACTTC. The chain employs TRBV6-6 and TRBJ2-7; TRBD1 matches 7 bases. J lost 3 bases, V lost 2 bases, and 7 bases had no gene match. The CDR3 runs to 15 residues. Germline V lookup: CDR1 MNHNY, CDR2 SVGAGI (reference sequence).

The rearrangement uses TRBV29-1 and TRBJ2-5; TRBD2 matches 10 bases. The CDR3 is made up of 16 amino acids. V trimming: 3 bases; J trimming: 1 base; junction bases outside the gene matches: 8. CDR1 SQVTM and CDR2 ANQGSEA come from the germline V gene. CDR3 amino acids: CSVDGASGRGQETQYF. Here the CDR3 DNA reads TGCAGCGTTGATGGGGCTAGCGGGAGAGGCCAAGAGACCCAGTACTTC.

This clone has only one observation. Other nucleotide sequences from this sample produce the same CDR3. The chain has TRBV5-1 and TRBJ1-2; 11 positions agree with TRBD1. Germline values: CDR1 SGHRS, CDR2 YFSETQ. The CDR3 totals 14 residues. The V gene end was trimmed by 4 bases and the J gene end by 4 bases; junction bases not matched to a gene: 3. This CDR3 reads CASSPGTGGYGYTF. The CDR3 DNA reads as TGCGCCAGCAGCCCAGGGACAGGGGGCTATGGCTACACCTTC. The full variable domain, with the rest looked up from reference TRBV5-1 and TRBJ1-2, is KAGVTQTPRYLIKTRGQQVTLSCSPISGHRSVSWYQQTPGQGLQFLFEYFSETQRNKGNFPGRFSGRQFSNSRSEMNVSTLELGDSALYLCASSPGTGGYGYTFGSGTRLTVV.

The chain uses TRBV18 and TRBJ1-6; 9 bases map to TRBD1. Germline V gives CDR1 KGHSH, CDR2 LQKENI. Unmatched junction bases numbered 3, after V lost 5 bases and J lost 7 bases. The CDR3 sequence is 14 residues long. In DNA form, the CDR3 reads TGTGCCAGCTCAACAGGACAGGGGAATTCACCCCTCCACTTT. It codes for CASSTGQGNSPLHF.

CDR3 DNA: TGTGCCAGCAGCCCGCAACAGGGGACCGGGGAGCTGTTTTTT. Encoded protein: CASSPQQGTGELFF. The chain is built from TRBV5-6 and TRBJ2-2; 7 bases line up with TRBD1. The CDR3 runs 14 residues. In germline, CDR1 is SGHDT, CDR2 YYEEEE. The ends lost 4 bases at V and 5 bases at J; junction bases unmatched: 5.

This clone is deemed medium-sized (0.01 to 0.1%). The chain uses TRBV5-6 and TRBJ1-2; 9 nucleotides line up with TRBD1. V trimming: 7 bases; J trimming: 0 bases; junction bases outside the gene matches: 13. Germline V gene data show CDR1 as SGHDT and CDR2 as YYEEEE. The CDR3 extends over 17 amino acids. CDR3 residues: CASRIGQGNRANYGYTF. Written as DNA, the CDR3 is TGTGCCAGCCGGATTGGACAGGGGAACAGGGCTAACTATGGCTACACCTTC.

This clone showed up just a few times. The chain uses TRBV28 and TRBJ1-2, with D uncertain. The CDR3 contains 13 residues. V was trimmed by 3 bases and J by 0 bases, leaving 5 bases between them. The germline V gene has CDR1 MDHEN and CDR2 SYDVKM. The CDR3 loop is CASSFVANYGYTF. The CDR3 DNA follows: TGTGCCAGCAGTTTTGTCGCTAACTATGGCTACACCTTC.

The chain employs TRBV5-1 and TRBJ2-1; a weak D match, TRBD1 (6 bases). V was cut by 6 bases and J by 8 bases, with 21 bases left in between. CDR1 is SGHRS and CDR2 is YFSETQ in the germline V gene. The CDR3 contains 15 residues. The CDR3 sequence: CASKRRTAPWDEQFF. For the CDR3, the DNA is TGCGCCAGCAAGAGACGGACAGCCCCTTGGGATGAGCAGTTCTTC.

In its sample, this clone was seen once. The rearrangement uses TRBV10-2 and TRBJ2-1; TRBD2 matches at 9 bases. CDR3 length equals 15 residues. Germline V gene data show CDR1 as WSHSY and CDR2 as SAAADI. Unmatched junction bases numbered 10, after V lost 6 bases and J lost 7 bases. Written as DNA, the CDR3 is TGCGCCAGCAGAGAATCAGCGGGGGGCAAGAATGAGCAGTTCTTC. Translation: CASRESAGGKNEQFF.